These 30 T cell receptor beta chains were sequenced from one sample in a study of blood T cell repertoires in COVID-19. TCRdb's copy holds only in-frame clones and misses some; the assay was immunoSEQ multiplex PCR. The repertoire holds approximately 80,000 clones, around 87% seen once, with roughly 5.1% in the top ten. Sequencing used peripheral blood. Source of these receptors: a man in his forties with acute or convalescent COVID-19.

This clone was detected only a few times. The chain couples TRBV5-4 to TRBJ1-2; D is perhaps TRBD1 (5 bases). This CDR3 region has 15 residues. V was trimmed by 5 bases and J by 4 bases, leaving 18 bases between them. Per the germline V gene, CDR1 is SGHNT and CDR2 is YYREEE (reference sequence). CDR3 sequence reads: CASSWGPGLSYGYTF. The CDR3 coding sequence is TGTGCCAGCAGTTGGGGACCGGGACTGAGCTATGGCTACACCTTC.

This chain's CDR3 is CASTQGPGQGINQPQHF. The CDR3 DNA reads as TGTGCCAGTACTCAAGGGCCGGGACAGGGGATCAATCAGCCCCAGCATTTT. The V gene is TRBV19, the J gene TRBJ1-5; TRBD1 agrees at 10 bases. Germline CDR1 is LNHDA and CDR2 is SQIVND (reference sequence). Trimming cost V 7 bases and J 3 bases; bases outside gene matches: 12. The CDR3 sequence is 17 residues long.

Only one count was recorded for this clone. This chain uses TRBV5-4 with TRBJ2-7; perhaps TRBD2 as D (5 bases). CDR1 is SGHNT and CDR2 is YYREEE in the germline V gene (reference sequence). V was pared by 2 bases and J by 0 bases, with 9 bases between. This CDR3 has 14 residues. Written as DNA, the CDR3 is TGTGCCAGCAGCTTTCCTGGGAGCTCCTACGAGCAGTACTTC. Its protein product is CASSFPGSSYEQYF.

The chain uses TRBV29-1 and TRBJ2-5; 7 bases fit TRBD2. This CDR3 region has 13 residues. Germline V CDR1 and CDR2: SQVTM, ANQGSEA. Germline trimming cut 3 bases from V and 3 bases from J; bases unmatched to any gene: 4. The CDR3 protein is CSVDLLAEETQYF. For the CDR3, the DNA is TGCAGCGTTGATCTCCTAGCGGAAGAGACCCAGTACTTC. The variable domain in full, completed from reference TRBV29-1 and TRBJ2-5, reads SAVISQKPSRDICQRGTSLTIQCQVDSQVTMMFWYRQQPGQSLTLIATANQGSEATYESGFVIDKFPISRPNLTFSTLTVSNMSPEDSSIYLCSVDLLAEETQYFGPGTRLLVL.

J is TRBJ1-4 and V is TRBV5-4, with TRBD1 matching over 7 bases. V shed 0 bases, J shed 7 bases, and the junction held 6 bases outside the gene matches. CDR3 length: 15 amino acids. CDR1 SGHNT and CDR2 YYREEE come from the germline V gene (reference sequence). The CDR3 here is CASSLGQGEVEKLFF. Written as DNA, the CDR3 is TGTGCCAGCAGCTTGGGGCAGGGGGAAGTTGAAAAACTGTTTTTT.

The rearrangement uses TRBV30 and TRBJ2-7; 7 bases align to TRBD2. V was pared by 3 bases and J by 3 bases, with 5 bases of the junction left unmatched. CDR3 size: 13 residues. From germline, CDR1 is GTSNPN and CDR2 SVGIG (reference sequence). The CDR3 DNA is TGTGCCTGGAGCGGGGGGACCGACTACGAGCAGTACTTC. As protein: CAWSGGTDYEQYF.

This clone has just a few counts. The J gene is TRBJ2-2, the V gene TRBV27, with 8 bases matching TRBD1. Germline assignment: CDR1 MNHEY and CDR2 SMNVEV (reference sequence). The CDR3 consists of 17 residues. Trimming removed 7 bases from V and 5 bases from J; junction bases left unmatched: 15. The CDR3 coding sequence is TGTGCCAGCACCACAACTAAAGGACAGGGAGGAACCGGGGAGCTGTTTTTT. Its protein is CASTTTKGQGGTGELFF.

The chain has TRBV2 and TRBJ2-4; 10 bases align to TRBD1. Trimming at V came to 3 bases and at J to 2 bases, leaving 4 bases not matched to a gene. Germline V gene data show CDR1 as SNHLY and CDR2 as FYNNEI. The CDR3 runs 16 residues. CDR3 loop: CASSEGTGATKNIQYF. For the CDR3, the DNA is TGTGCCAGCAGTGAGGGGACAGGGGCAACCAAAAACATTCAGTACTTC.

The V and J genes are TRBV2 and TRBJ1-1; 8 nucleotides line up with TRBD1. The CDR3 is made up of 14 amino acids. Germline lookup yields CDR1 SNHLY and CDR2 FYNNEI. J gave up 4 bases and V 4 bases, and 5 bases lay outside the gene matches. As DNA, the CDR3 is TGTGCCAGCAGTGTCCAGGGGGCGCCCACTGAAGCTTTCTTT. Translating it yields CASSVQGAPTEAFF.

This CDR3 is CATGVRGTFSGELFF. In nucleotides, the CDR3 is TGTGCCACCGGGGTCCGGGGGACTTTTAGCGGGGAGCTGTTTTTT. The chain carries TRBV15 and TRBJ2-2; maybe TRBD2 (6 bases). Trimming removed 8 bases at V and 7 bases at J, with 20 bases between. CDR1 is LNHNV and CDR2 is YYDKDF in the germline V gene (reference sequence). CDR3 size: 15 residues.

This rearrangement joins TRBV9 to TRBJ1-6; 10 positions match TRBD1. Unmatched junction bases numbered 3, after V lost 3 bases and J lost 9 bases. The CDR3 is 14 residues long. CDR1 is SGDLS and CDR2 is YYNGEE in the germline V gene. The CDR3 loop is CASSAGQGSSPLHF. CDR3 DNA: TGTGCCAGCAGCGCGGGACAGGGGAGTTCACCCCTCCACTTT.

The chain carries TRBV7-9 and TRBJ2-1, with a possible D match to TRBD2 (5 bases). The CDR3 contains 15 residues. The germline V gene has CDR1 SEHNR and CDR2 FQNEAQ (reference sequence). The V end was cut by 1 base, the J end by 6 bases, with 13 bases between. The CDR3, as DNA: TGTGCCAGCAGCTTAGGTGGGAGAGGATTCAATGAGCAGTTCTTC. Its translation is CASSLGGRGFNEQFF.

The chain joins TRBV5-1 to TRBJ1-4, with D perhaps TRBD1 (6 bases). V lost 0 bases and J lost 8, with 14 bases in between. CDR1 is SGHRS and CDR2 is YFSETQ in the germline V gene. The CDR3 extends over 15 amino acids. CDR3 bases: TGCGCCAGCAGCTTGGGACACGGCGGGGGCGAAAAACTGTTTTTT. Amino acid sequence: CASSLGHGGGEKLFF. Together with reference TRBV5-1 and TRBJ1-4, the CDR3 gives the full variable domain: KAGVTQTPRYLIKTRGQQVTLSCSPISGHRSVSWYQQTPGQGLQFLFEYFSETQRNKGNFPGRFSGRQFSNSRSEMNVSTLELGDSALYLCASSLGHGGGEKLFFGSGTQLSVL.

The chain links TRBV5-1 to TRBJ1-4; 7 bases are a match to TRBD1. Trimming at V came to 4 bases and at J to 3 bases, leaving 9 bases not matched to a gene. This CDR3 contains 16 residues. Germline CDR1 SGHRS, CDR2 YFSETQ. The CDR3 here is CASSRNYRGANEKLFF. In DNA, the CDR3 is TGCGCCAGCAGCAGGAATTACAGGGGTGCTAATGAAAAACTGTTTTTT.

A few counts support this clone. J is TRBJ1-4 and V is TRBV6-5; 8 nucleotides agree with TRBD1. Looked up from germline, CDR1 is MNHEY and CDR2 is SVGAGI. The CDR3 runs to 14 residues. Trimming at V came to 8 bases and at J to 4 bases, leaving 6 bases not matched to a gene. For the CDR3, the DNA is TGTGCCAGCGGAAATACAGGGGGTAATGAAAAACTGTTTTTT. Translating it yields CASGNTGGNEKLFF.

This clone occurred once. V gene TRBV19 combines with J gene TRBJ2-7; 7 positions match TRBD1. Germline CDR1 and CDR2: LNHDA and SQIVND (reference sequence). With V trimmed by 10 bases and J by 6 bases, 12 bases remained unmatched. The CDR3 is 13 residues long. The CDR3 coding sequence is TGTGCCACAACTAGGTCATCAGGGGGCGAGCAGTACTTC. Translation: CATTRSSGGEQYF.

The chain recombines TRBV5-1 with TRBJ2-2; a weak D match, TRBD2 (6 bases). This CDR3 has 16 amino acids. Trimming stripped 5 bases from V and 0 bases from J, with 14 bases between. Germline V gene sequence: CDR1 SGHRS, CDR2 YFSETQ. The CDR3 is CASRRVEGSNTGELFF. DNA of the CDR3: TGCGCCAGCAGAAGGGTGGAGGGCTCGAACACCGGGGAGCTGTTTTTT. Looking up the rest from reference TRBV5-1 and TRBJ2-2 gives the full variable domain: KAGVTQTPRYLIKTRGQQVTLSCSPISGHRSVSWYQQTPGQGLQFLFEYFSETQRNKGNFPGRFSGRQFSNSRSEMNVSTLELGDSALYLCASRRVEGSNTGELFFGEGSRLTVL.

The genes are TRBV29-1 and TRBJ2-3; unclear D gene. V was trimmed by 0 bases and J by 4 bases, leaving 11 bases between them. This CDR3 contains 14 residues. Germline V gene sequence: CDR1 SQVTM, CDR2 ANQGSEA. The CDR3 nucleotides are TGCAGCGTTGAAGATGCGATTTCCCCAGATACGCAGTATTTT. Protein sequence: CSVEDAISPDTQYF.

DNA for the CDR3: TGTGCCAGTAGTATAAGTCAGTATGGAGGAGCTTTCTTT. This translates into CASSISQYGGAFF. The chain is built from TRBV19 and TRBJ1-1; D is undetermined. The V and J ends lost 2 bases and 10 bases respectively, with 14 bases between them. The CDR3 loop spans 13 amino acids. CDR1 and CDR2 from the germline V gene are LNHDA and SQIVND (reference sequence).

This clone was picked up a small number of times. The genes are TRBV6-2 or TRBV6-3 and TRBJ1-3; D is ambiguous. V lost 0 bases and J 0 bases, leaving 6 bases between the germline ends. Per germline, CDR1 MNHEY and CDR2 SVGEGT. CDR3 length: 15 residues. CDR3 region: CASSYSGFSGNTIYF. CDR3 DNA: TGTGCCAGCAGTTACTCGGGCTTCTCTGGAAACACCATATATTTT.

There are a few counts of this clone. CDR3 protein: CSVRQGDTQYF. DNA for the CDR3: TGCAGCGTTAGACAGGGAGATACGCAGTATTTT. This rearrangement joins TRBV29-1 to TRBJ2-3, with 7 bases lining up with TRBD1. The CDR3 has 11 residues. After removal of 5 bases from V and 5 bases from J, the junction contained 1 base not matched to a gene. In germline, CDR1 is SQVTM, CDR2 ANQGSEA.

The gene calls are TRBV15 and TRBJ2-4, with TRBD2 matching over 7 bases. The germline V gene encodes CDR1 LNHNV and CDR2 YYDKDF (reference sequence). There are 15 residues in the CDR3. After removal of 3 bases from V and 8 bases from J, the junction contained 10 bases not matched to a gene. The CDR3, as DNA: TGTGCCACCAGCAGGCAGCGGGGCGGGATAGACATTCAGTACTTC. Protein product: CATSRQRGGIDIQYF.

This clone was detected only once. The chain couples TRBV2 to TRBJ1-1; possible D gene TRBD1, 6 bases. Germline CDR1 SNHLY, CDR2 FYNNEI. V was cut by 5 bases and J by 7 bases, with 20 bases left in between. The CDR3 consists of 15 residues. The CDR3 nucleotides are TGTGCCAGCAGTACCAATTCGGGACACGGGATTGAAGCTTTCTTT. Translating gives CASSTNSGHGIEAFF. The whole variable domain, remainder taken from reference TRBV2 and TRBJ1-1, is EPEVTQTPSHQVTQMGQEVILRCVPISNHLYFYWYRQILGQKVEFLVSFYNNEISEKSEIFDDQFSVERPDGSNFTLKIRSTKLEDSAMYFCASSTNSGHGIEAFFGQGTRLTVV.

This chain connects TRBV27 to TRBJ2-1; 11 positions match TRBD2. This CDR3 contains 14 residues. J lost 9 bases, V lost 3 bases, and 4 bases had no gene match. Germline CDR1 and CDR2: MNHEY and SMNVEV (reference sequence). The CDR3 loop is CASSLVSGRVEQFF. CDR3 nucleotide sequence: TGTGCCAGCAGTTTGGTTAGCGGGAGGGTTGAGCAGTTCTTC.

J is TRBJ1-2 and V is TRBV5-1; D perhaps matches TRBD1 (5 bases). This CDR3 is 14 amino acids long. Between the trimmed V and J ends, which lost 0 bases and 6 bases, there was a span of 12 bases. Germline lookup yields CDR1 SGHRS and CDR2 YFSETQ. Written as DNA, the CDR3 is TGCGCCAGCAGCTTGGGCGGGGGGACGGATGGCTACACCTTC. Translation: CASSLGGGTDGYTF.

The chain links TRBV7-2 to TRBJ1-2; perhaps TRBD1 as D (5 bases). V shed 4 bases and J shed 7 bases, with 19 bases lying between them. This CDR3 is 15 amino acids long. Germline CDR1 and CDR2: SGHTA and FQGNSA. The CDR3 here is CASSSMGTTLGGYTF. The CDR3 bases are TGTGCCAGCAGCTCAATGGGGACTACGTTGGGTGGCTACACCTTC.

The chain has TRBV7-2 and TRBJ1-6; no firm D call. This CDR3 has 16 residues. The ends were cut back, 2 bases at V and 4 bases at J, with 12 bases in the middle. From germline, CDR1 is SGHTA and CDR2 FQGNSA. The CDR3, as DNA: TGTGCCAGCAGCTTAACGCCGGGAATTTATAATTCACCCCTCCACTTT. This encodes CASSLTPGIYNSPLHF.

The chain recombines TRBV4-2 with TRBJ2-1, with D perhaps matching TRBD2 (6 bases). The CDR3 contains 16 residues. Trimming stripped 0 bases from V and 2 bases from J, with 11 bases between. CDR1 and CDR2 (germline): LGHNA, YNFKEQ. CDR3 protein: CASSQEASAAYNEQFF. Here the CDR3 DNA reads TGTGCCAGCAGCCAAGAGGCTAGCGCAGCCTACAATGAGCAGTTCTTC.

This chain connects TRBV13 to TRBJ2-7; the match to TRBD2 covers 13 bases. This CDR3 region has 14 residues. With V trimmed by 3 bases and J by 6 bases, 2 bases remained unmatched. Germline-derived CDR1 and CDR2 are PRHDT and FYEKMQ (reference sequence). Written as DNA, the CDR3 is TGTGCCAGCAGCTTGGGACTAGCGGGGCCCGAGCAGTACTTC. It translates to CASSLGLAGPEQYF.

The chain joins TRBV5-6 to TRBJ2-5, with 7 nucleotides matching TRBD2. V trimming: 4 bases; J trimming: 7 bases; junction bases outside the gene matches: 7. The CDR3 loop spans 13 amino acids. Germline loops: CDR1 SGHDT, CDR2 YYEEEE. CDR3 amino acids: CASSRDGGWTQYF. CDR3 nucleotide sequence: TGTGCCAGCAGCCGGGACGGGGGGTGGACCCAGTACTTC.